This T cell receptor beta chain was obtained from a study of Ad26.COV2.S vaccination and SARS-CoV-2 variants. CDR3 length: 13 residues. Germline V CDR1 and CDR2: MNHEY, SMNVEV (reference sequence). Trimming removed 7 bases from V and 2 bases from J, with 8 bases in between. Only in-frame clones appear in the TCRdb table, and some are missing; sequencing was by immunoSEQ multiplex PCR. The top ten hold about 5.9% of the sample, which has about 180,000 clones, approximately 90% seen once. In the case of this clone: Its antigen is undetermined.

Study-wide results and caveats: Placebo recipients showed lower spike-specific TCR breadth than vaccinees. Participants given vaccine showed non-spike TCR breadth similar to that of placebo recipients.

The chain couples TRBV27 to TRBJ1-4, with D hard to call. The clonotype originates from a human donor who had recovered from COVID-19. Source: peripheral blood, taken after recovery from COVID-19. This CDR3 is CASKGATNEKLFF. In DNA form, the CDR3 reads TGTGCCAGCAAAGGTGCGACTAATGAAAAACTGTTTTTT.